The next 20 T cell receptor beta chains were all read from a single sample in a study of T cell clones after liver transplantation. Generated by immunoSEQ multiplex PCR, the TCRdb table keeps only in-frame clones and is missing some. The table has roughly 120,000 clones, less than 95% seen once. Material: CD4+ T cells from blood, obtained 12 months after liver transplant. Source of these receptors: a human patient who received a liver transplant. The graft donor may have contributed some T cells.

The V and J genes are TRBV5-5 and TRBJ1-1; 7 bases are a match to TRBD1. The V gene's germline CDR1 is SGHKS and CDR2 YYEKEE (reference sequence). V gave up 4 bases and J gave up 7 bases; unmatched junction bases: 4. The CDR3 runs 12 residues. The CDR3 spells CASSPTGIEAFF. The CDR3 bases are TGTGCCAGCAGCCCGACAGGGATTGAAGCTTTCTTT.

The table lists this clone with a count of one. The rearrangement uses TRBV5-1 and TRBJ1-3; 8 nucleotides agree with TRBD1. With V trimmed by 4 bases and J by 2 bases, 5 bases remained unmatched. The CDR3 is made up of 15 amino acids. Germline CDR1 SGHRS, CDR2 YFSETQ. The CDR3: CASSQGGQAGNTIYF. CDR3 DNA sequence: TGCGCCAGCAGCCAAGGGGGACAGGCTGGAAACACCATATATTTT. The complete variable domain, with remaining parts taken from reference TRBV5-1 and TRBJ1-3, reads KAGVTQTPRYLIKTRGQQVTLSCSPISGHRSVSWYQQTPGQGLQFLFEYFSETQRNKGNFPGRFSGRQFSNSRSEMNVSTLELGDSALYLCASSQGGQAGNTIYFGEGSWLTVV.

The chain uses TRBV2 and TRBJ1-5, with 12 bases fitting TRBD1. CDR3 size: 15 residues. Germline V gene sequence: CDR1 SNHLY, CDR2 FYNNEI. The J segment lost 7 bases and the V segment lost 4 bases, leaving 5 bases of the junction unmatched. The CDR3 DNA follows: TGTGCCAGCAGTGGGGGACAGGGGGCTGGGCAGCCCCAGCATTTT. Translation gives CASSGGQGAGQPQHF.

As DNA, the CDR3 is TGTGCCAGCAGCGTAGGGGCTGCGTCCGGAGAGACCCAGTACTTC. Its protein product is CASSVGAASGETQYF. The V gene is TRBV9, the J gene TRBJ2-5; D call uncertain. Germline V CDR1 and CDR2: SGDLS, YYNGEE. The CDR3 consists of 15 residues. V was shortened by 0 bases and J by 4 bases, with 13 bases between the two germline ends.

CDR3 loop: CASSGIGTDEQYF. For the CDR3, the DNA is TGTGCCAGCAGCGGAATCGGGACAGACGAGCAGTACTTC. The chain employs TRBV27 and TRBJ2-7, with 7 bases aligning to TRBD1. Germline CDR1 and CDR2: MNHEY and SMNVEV (reference sequence). CDR3 length: 13 residues. The trim removed 6 bases at V and 5 bases at J, leaving 7 bases unmatched.

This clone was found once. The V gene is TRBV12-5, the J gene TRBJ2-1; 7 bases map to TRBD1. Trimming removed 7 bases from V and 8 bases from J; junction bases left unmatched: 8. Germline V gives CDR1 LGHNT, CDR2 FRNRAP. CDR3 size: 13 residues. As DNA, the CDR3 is TGTGCTAGTGACCCGACGACAGGGTATGAGCAGTTCTTC. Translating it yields CASDPTTGYEQFF. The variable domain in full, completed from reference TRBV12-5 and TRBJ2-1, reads DARVTQTPRHKVTEMGQEVTMRCQPILGHNTVFWYRQTMMQGLELLAYFRNRAPLDDSGMPKDRFSAEMPDATLATLKIQPSEPRDSAVYFCASDPTTGYEQFFGPGTRLTVL.

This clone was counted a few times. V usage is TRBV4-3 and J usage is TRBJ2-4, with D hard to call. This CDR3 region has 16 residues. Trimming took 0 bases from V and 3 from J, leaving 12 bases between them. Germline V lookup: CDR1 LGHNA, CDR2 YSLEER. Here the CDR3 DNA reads TGCGCCAGCAGCCAAGAGTTTAGCTGGGACAAAAACATTCAGTACTTC. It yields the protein CASSQEFSWDKNIQYF.

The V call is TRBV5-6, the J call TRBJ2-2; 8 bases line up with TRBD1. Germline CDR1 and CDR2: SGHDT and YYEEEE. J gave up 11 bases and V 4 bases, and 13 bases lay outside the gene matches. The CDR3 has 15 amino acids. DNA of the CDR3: TGTGCCAGCAGCCCCGACCCAGGGGGCCAGGGAGAGCTGTTTTTT. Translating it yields CASSPDPGGQGELFF.

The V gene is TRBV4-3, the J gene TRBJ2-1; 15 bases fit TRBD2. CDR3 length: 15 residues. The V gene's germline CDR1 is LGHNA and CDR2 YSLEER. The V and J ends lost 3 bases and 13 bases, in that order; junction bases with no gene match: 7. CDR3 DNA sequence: TGCGCCAGCAGCCAGGATGGACTAGCGGGAGGGCATCAGTTCTTC. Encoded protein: CASSQDGLAGGHQFF.

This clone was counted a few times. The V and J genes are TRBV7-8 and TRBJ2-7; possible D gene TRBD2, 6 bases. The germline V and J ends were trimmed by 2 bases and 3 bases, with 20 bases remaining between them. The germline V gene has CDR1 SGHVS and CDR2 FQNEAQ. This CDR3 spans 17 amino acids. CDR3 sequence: CASSLSSASGLNYEQYF. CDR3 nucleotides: TGTGCCAGCAGCTTAAGTTCGGCCAGCGGGTTGAACTACGAGCAGTACTTC.

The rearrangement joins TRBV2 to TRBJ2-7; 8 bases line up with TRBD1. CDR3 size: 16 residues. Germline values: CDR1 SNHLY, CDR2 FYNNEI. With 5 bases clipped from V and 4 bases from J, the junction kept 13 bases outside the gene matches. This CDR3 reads CASSPRDRGLVYEQYF. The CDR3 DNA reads TGTGCCAGCAGTCCCCGAGACAGGGGTCTCGTTTACGAGCAGTACTTC.

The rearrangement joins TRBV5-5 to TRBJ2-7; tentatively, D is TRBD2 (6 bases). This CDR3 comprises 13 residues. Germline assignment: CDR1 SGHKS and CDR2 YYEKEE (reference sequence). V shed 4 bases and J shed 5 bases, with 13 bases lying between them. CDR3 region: CASSASGVHEQYF. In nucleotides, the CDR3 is TGTGCCAGCAGCGCCTCGGGAGTCCACGAGCAGTACTTC.

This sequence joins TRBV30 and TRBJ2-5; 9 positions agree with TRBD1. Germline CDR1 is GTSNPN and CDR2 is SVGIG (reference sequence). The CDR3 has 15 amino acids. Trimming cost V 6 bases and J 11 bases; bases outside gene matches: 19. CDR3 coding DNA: TGTGCCTGTGGACATCCCGGGACAGGGAAAGGAGAGCAGTACTTC. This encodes CACGHPGTGKGEQYF. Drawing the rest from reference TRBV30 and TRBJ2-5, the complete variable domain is SQTIHQWPATLVQPVGSPLSLECTVEGTSNPNLYWYRQAAGRGLQLLFYSVGIGQISSEVPQNLSASRPQDRQFILSSKKLLLSDSGFYLCACGHPGTGKGEQYFGPGTRLLVL.

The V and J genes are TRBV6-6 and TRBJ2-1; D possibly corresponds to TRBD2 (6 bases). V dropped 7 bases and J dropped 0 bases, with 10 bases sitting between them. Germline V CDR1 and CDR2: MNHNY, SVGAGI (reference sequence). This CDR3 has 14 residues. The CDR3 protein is CASNPGLSYNEQFF. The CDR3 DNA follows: TGTGCCAGCAACCCGGGACTCTCCTACAATGAGCAGTTCTTC.

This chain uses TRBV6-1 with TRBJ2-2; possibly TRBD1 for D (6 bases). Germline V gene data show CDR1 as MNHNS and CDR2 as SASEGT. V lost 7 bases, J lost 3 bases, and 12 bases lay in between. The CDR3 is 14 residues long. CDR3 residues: CASKDSLHTGELFF. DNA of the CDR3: TGTGCCAGCAAGGACAGCTTACACACCGGGGAGCTGTTTTTT.

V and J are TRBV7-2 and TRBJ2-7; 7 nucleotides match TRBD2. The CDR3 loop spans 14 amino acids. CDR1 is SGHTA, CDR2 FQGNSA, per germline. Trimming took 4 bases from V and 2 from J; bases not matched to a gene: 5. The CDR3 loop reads CASSSGTTTYEQYF. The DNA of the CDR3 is TGTGCCAGCAGCTCCGGGACTACCACCTACGAGCAGTACTTC.

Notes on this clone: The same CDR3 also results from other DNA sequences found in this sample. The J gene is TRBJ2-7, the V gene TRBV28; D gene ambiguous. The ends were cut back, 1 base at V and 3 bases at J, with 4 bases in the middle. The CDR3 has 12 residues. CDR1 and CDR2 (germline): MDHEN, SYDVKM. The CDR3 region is CASSLSGYEQYF. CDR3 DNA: TGTGCCAGCAGTTTATCAGGCTACGAGCAGTACTTC.

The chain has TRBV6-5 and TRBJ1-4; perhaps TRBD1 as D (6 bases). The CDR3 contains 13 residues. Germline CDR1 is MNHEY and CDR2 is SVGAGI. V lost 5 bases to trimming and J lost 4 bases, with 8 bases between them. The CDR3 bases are TGTGCCAGCAGTCGGACAGTTAATGAAAAACTGTTTTTT. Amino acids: CASSRTVNEKLFF.

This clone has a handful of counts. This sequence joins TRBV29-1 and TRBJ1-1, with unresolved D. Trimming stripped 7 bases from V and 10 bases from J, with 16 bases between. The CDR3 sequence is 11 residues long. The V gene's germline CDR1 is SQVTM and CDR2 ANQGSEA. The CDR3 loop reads CSATDLGIAFF. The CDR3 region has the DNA TGCAGCGCCACCGACTTAGGGATAGCTTTCTTT.

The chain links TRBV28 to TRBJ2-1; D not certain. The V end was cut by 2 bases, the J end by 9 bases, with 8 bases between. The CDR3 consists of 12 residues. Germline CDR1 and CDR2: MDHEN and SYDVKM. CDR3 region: CASSLIGSEQFF. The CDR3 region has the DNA TGTGCCAGCAGTTTAATAGGGTCTGAGCAGTTCTTC.